Listed below are T cell receptor beta chains from one sample, sequenced in a study of regulatory T cells in long-lasting Graves disease. TCRdb reprocessed the multiplex PCR reads with MiXCR, giving one entry per CDR3 protein. Altogether over 300,000 distinct CDR3 sequences are present, around 19% being singletons, with the ten largest covering approximately 31%. The input for sequencing was peripheral blood mononuclear cells (PBMCs), taken when the disease was refractory, from a patient treated with antithyroid drugs. The receptors here all came from a female donor with Graves disease. Each CDR3 is given with its conserved first and last residue. A D gene is named only where the DNA matches it firmly. Rows may omit the clone size; those that give it use once, few, many or a size class.

V gene	J gene	D gene	clone size	CDR3 protein	CDR3 DNA
TRBV7-9	TRBJ2-5	-	-	CASSLGSLGWETQYF	TGTGCCAGCAGCTTAGGTTCGCTGGGGTGGGAGACCCAGTACTTC
TRBV18	TRBJ1-1	-	many	CASSALDFEAFF	TGTGCCAGCTCAGCCTTGGACTTTGAAGCTTTCTTT
TRBV24-1	TRBJ2-6	TRBD2	few	CATSAGGSGANVLTF	TGTGCCACCAGTGCGGGGGGCTCTGGGGCCAACGTCCTGACTTTC
TRBV19	TRBJ1-5	-	-	CASSVPPGPRTPQHF	TGTGCCAGTAGTGTCCCACCGGGCCCCCGGACGCCCCAGCATTTT
TRBV30	TRBJ1-2	-	few	CAWIRHSDYGYTF	TGTGCCTGGATTCGACATTCTGACTATGGCTACACCTTC
TRBV7-9	TRBJ1-1	-	many	CASSLGEKARAFF	TGTGCCAGCAGCTTAGGTGAAAAAGCCCGGGCTTTCTTT
TRBV6-5	TRBJ1-1	-	many	CASSSRGANTEAFF	TGTGCCAGCAGTTCTCGGGGGGCAAACACTGAAGCTTTCTTT
TRBV12-3/TRBV12-4	TRBJ1-1	TRBD1	few	CASSLGTGATEAFF	TGTGCCAGCAGTTTAGGGACAGGGGCCACTGAAGCTTTCTTT
TRBV19	TRBJ1-5	TRBD1	few	CASRTGGASLIGNQPQHF	TGTGCCAGTAGGACAGGGGGCGCATCCCTGATCGGCAATCAGCCCCAGCATTTT
TRBV11-2	TRBJ1-2	TRBD1	-	CASSYFTRDSPNYGYTF	TGTGCCAGCAGTTATTTTACCAGGGACAGCCCCAACTATGGCTACACCTTC
TRBV27	TRBJ1-6	TRBD1	many	CASSHGQGYNSPLHF	TGTGCCAGCAGTCATGGACAGGGGTATAATTCACCCCTCCACTTT
TRBV3-1	TRBJ2-7	-	many	CASSPGQSPYEQYF	TGTGCCAGCAGCCCTGGACAGAGCCCCTACGAGCAGTACTTC
TRBV7-2	TRBJ1-2	-	-	CASSDRGAFHGYTF	TGTGCCAGCAGCGATCGGGGGGCGTTTCATGGCTACACCTTC
TRBV18	TRBJ1-1	TRBD1	few	CASSATGRGTEAFF	TGTGCCAGCTCCGCGACAGGGAGGGGCACTGAAGCTTTCTTT
TRBV20-1	TRBJ2-5	TRBD2	many	CSAKGGGIQETQYF	TGCAGTGCTAAGGGCGGGGGTATACAAGAGACCCAGTACTTC
TRBV28	TRBJ1-3	-	-	CASSSMGLSGNTIYF	TGTGCCAGCAGTTCAATGGGCCTCTCTGGAAACACCATATATTTT
TRBV20-1	TRBJ2-1	TRBD2	-	CSARDGGRDYNEQFF	TGCAGTGCTAGAGATGGCGGGAGGGATTACAATGAGCAGTTCTTC
TRBV14	TRBJ2-5	-	-	CASSPGIALKETQYF	TGTGCCAGCAGCCCCGGGATAGCTCTGAAAGAGACCCAGTACTTC
TRBV2	TRBJ1-5	-	many	CASTDPFHTSQPQHF	TGTGCCAGCACCGACCCCTTTCACACCTCTCAGCCCCAGCATTTT
TRBV10-3	TRBJ1-2	-	-	CAISRGGVVYGYTF	TGTGCCATCAGTCGGGGGGGGGTGGTGTATGGCTACACCTTC
TRBV28	TRBJ2-7	-	many	CASSGPFPPYEQYF	TGTGCCAGCAGCGGGCCTTTCCCCCCTTACGAGCAGTACTTC
TRBV5-5	TRBJ1-5	TRBD1	few	CASSRGTASNGNQPQHF	TGTGCCAGCAGCCGAGGGACAGCCTCCAACGGCAATCAGCCCCAGCATTTT
TRBV7-3	TRBJ2-6	-	few	CASSPGQYYSGANVLTF	TGTGCCAGCAGCCCTGGGCAGTATTACTCTGGGGCCAACGTCCTGACTTTC
TRBV7-8	TRBJ1-6	-	many	CASRARSGSSPLHF	TGTGCCAGCAGGGCCAGGTCGGGGAGTTCACCCCTCCACTTT
TRBV6-1	TRBJ2-7	-	many	CASSEAQRLGEQYF	TGTGCCAGCAGTGAAGCGCAACGATTGGGCGAGCAGTACTTC
TRBV7-3	TRBJ1-2	-	-	CASRNGYTF	TGTGCCAGCAGGAATGGCTACACCTTC
TRBV27	TRBJ2-7	-	many	CASSSGGYTYEQYF	TGTGCCAGCAGTTCAGGGGGGTATACCTACGAGCAGTACTTC
TRBV20-1	TRBJ2-7	TRBD2	few	CSARDSLRGRAWNEQYF	TGCAGTGCTAGAGATTCCCTTCGCGGGAGGGCCTGGAACGAGCAGTACTTC
TRBV18	TRBJ1-2	-	-	CASSPGSSRNYGYTF	TGTGCCAGCTCACCAGGGTCATCGAGGAACTATGGCTACACCTTC
TRBV2	TRBJ2-7	TRBD1	many	CASSEALQGAYEQYF	TGTGCCAGCAGTGAAGCGCTACAGGGGGCATACGAGCAGTACTTC
TRBV5-5	TRBJ2-5	TRBD2	many	CASILTGGETQYF	TGTGCCAGCATCCTGACGGGGGGAGAGACCCAGTACTTC
TRBV27	TRBJ1-5	TRBD1	-	CASRTGGSNQPQHF	TGTGCCAGCAGGACAGGGGGTTCCAATCAGCCCCAGCATTTT
TRBV18	TRBJ1-1	-	few	CASSPSIAGNTEAFF	TGTGCCAGCTCACCGAGTATAGCGGGGAACACTGAAGCTTTCTTT
TRBV28	TRBJ2-7	-	many	CASSLWGHEQYF	TGTGCCAGCAGTTTATGGGGGCACGAGCAGTACTTC
TRBV5-1	TRBJ2-7	-	-	CASASGGSYEQYF	TGCGCCAGCGCGAGTGGGGGTTCCTACGAGCAGTACTTC
TRBV6-5	TRBJ1-5	-	-	CASSYSAGANQPQHF	TGTGCCAGCAGTTACTCAGCAGGGGCCAATCAGCCCCAGCATTTT
TRBV2	TRBJ1-6	-	-	CASRIDSSSYNSPLHF	TGTGCCAGCCGTATCGACTCGAGCTCCTATAATTCACCCCTCCACTTT
TRBV6-2/TRBV6-3	TRBJ1-5	-	many	CASKVGGGGFINRPQHF	TGTGCCAGCAAAGTAGGCGGGGGCGGATTCATCAATCGGCCCCAGCATTTT
TRBV7-9	TRBJ2-7	TRBD2	-	CASSSGGTSGRAYSYEQYF	TGTGCCAGCAGCTCTGGGGGTACTAGCGGGAGGGCCTATTCCTACGAGCAGTACTTC
TRBV9	TRBJ2-2	TRBD1	-	CASSKTGGDGELFF	TGTGCCAGCAGCAAGACAGGGGGCGACGGGGAGCTGTTTTTT
TRBV2	TRBJ1-5	-	many	CASSERLLPHRWDRPQHF	TGTGCCAGCAGTGAACGCCTACTCCCTCACAGATGGGATCGGCCCCAGCATTTT
TRBV28	TRBJ2-4	-	many	CASSQGGRLAKNIQYF	TGTGCCAGCAGCCAGGGGGGCAGATTAGCCAAAAACATTCAGTACTTC
TRBV5-1	TRBJ1-5	-	many	CASSLGMENQPQHF	TGCGCCAGCAGCTTGGGTATGGAGAATCAGCCCCAGCATTTT
TRBV6-5	TRBJ2-7	-	many	CASSYLTSPYGYEQYF	TGTGCCAGCAGTTACCTCACCTCGCCGTACGGGTACGAGCAGTACTTC